This T cell receptor beta chain was observed in a study of T cells after yellow fever vaccination. TCRdb re-called the 5' RACE reads with MiXCR, one entry per CDR3 protein. The table has 200,000 to 250,000 distinct CDR3 sequences, about 3% seen once; the top ten hold around 3.3%. Concerning this clonotype itself: Its antigen is not identified.

The length of the CDR3 is 11 residues. After removal of 8 bases from V and 4 bases from J, the junction contained 1 base not matched to a gene. Per the germline V gene, CDR1 is SNHLY and CDR2 is FYNNEI. Study-wide results and caveats: Booster sampling recovered most clones from primary vaccination (roughly 97% CD4, 80% to 90% CD8).

The TCR was taken from a young man who received the YFV17D yellow fever vaccine. Sequencing was performed on CD4+ T cells sorted from PBMCs, taken 10 days after the yellow fever booster vaccination. This rearrangement joins TRBV2 to TRBJ2-5; TRBD2 agrees at 7 bases. This chain's CDR3 is CASGGGETQYF. The CDR3 bases are TGTGCCAGCGGGGGGGGAGAGACCCAGTACTTC.